The 26 T cell receptor beta chains below all came from one sample that was sequenced in a study of cytomegalovirus exposure and HLA in healthy donors. Amplification used 60 Vbeta primers and 13 Jbeta primers. TCRdb's copy holds only in-frame clones and misses some; the assay was immunoSEQ multiplex PCR. The sample includes tens of thousands of clones, around 74% of them seen just once. The sample comprised PBMCs. The receptors stem from a man aged 25 to 40 in good health and CMV-seronegative.

V usage is TRBV6-5 and J usage is TRBJ1-2; TRBD1 matches at 12 bases. V was pared by 5 bases and J by 8 bases, with 6 bases of the junction left unmatched. The CDR3 length is 14 residues. Germline lookup yields CDR1 MNHEY and CDR2 SVGAGI. The CDR3 DNA is TGTGCCAGCAGTAGGGGACAGGGGGCGGAGGGCTACACCTTC. Translation gives CASSRGQGAEGYTF.

The chain combines TRBV5-1 with TRBJ2-5, with D perhaps TRBD2 (5 bases). CDR1 and CDR2 from the germline V gene are SGHRS and YFSETQ. The length of the CDR3 is 15 residues. V lost 4 bases and J lost 3, with 16 bases in between. CDR3 nucleotide sequence: TGCGCCAGCAGCAGAGGAGGCCCGGCTAAAGAGACCCAGTACTTC. It codes for CASSRGGPAKETQYF.

The sample holds a few counts of this clone. The rearrangement links TRBV5-1 to TRBJ2-5; 9 nucleotides line up with TRBD1. V gave up 3 bases and J gave up 5 bases; unmatched junction bases: 5. The CDR3 is 14 amino acids. Germline loops: CDR1 SGHRS, CDR2 YFSETQ. As DNA, the CDR3 is TGCGCCAGCAGCTCCAGACAGGGGGGGGAGACCCAGTACTTC. Translating gives CASSSRQGGETQYF.

The chain recombines TRBV19 with TRBJ2-3; 9 bases match TRBD2. The ends lost 8 bases at V and 5 bases at J; junction bases unmatched: 11. CDR1 is LNHDA, CDR2 SQIVND, per germline (reference sequence). There are 15 residues in the CDR3. The CDR3 coding sequence is TGTGCCAGTCGGGGGCGGGAGGGTGCGGTAGATACGCAGTATTTT. Amino acid sequence: CASRGREGAVDTQYF.

V usage is TRBV19 and J usage is TRBJ2-1, with D possibly TRBD1 on 6 matching bases. Trimming shortened V by 7 bases and J by 3 bases, and 16 bases separated the two germline ends. The length of the CDR3 is 15 residues. Germline CDR1 and CDR2: LNHDA and SQIVND (reference sequence). CDR3 DNA sequence: TGTGCCAGTACGACAGGACCAAGGGGCTACAATGAGCAGTTCTTC. Residues: CASTTGPRGYNEQFF.

This chain joins TRBV6-5 and TRBJ1-1, with 8 nucleotides matching TRBD1. J lost 3 bases, V lost 5 bases, and 8 bases had no gene match. The CDR3 extends over 15 amino acids. Germline values: CDR1 MNHEY, CDR2 SVGAGI. The CDR3 reads CASSRTGTEDTEAFF. The CDR3 DNA reads as TGTGCCAGCAGTCGGACAGGGACTGAGGACACTGAAGCTTTCTTT.

This clone was seen a single time. J is TRBJ2-3 and V is TRBV10-2; 14 nucleotides line up with TRBD2. V trimming: 6 bases; J trimming: 0 bases; junction bases outside the gene matches: 11. The germline V gene encodes CDR1 WSHSY and CDR2 SAAADI. The CDR3 has 19 amino acids. CDR3 nucleotides: TGCGCCAGCAGAGGCGTCGGGACTAGCGGGAGAACTAGCACAGATACGCAGTATTTT. It is translated as CASRGVGTSGRTSTDTQYF.

This rearrangement joins TRBV9 to TRBJ2-2; a weak D match, TRBD2 (5 bases). Trimming cost V 4 bases and J 1 base, with 23 bases left between them. Per the germline V gene, CDR1 is SGDLS and CDR2 is YYNGEE. The CDR3 has 19 residues. CDR3 DNA: TGTGCCAGCAGCCACCTATTACTAGGACTTCGGGAGAACACCGGGGAGCTGTTTTTT. Translating it yields CASSHLLLGLRENTGELFF.

The chain uses TRBV30 and TRBJ1-1, with D possibly TRBD1 on 6 matching bases. Looked up from germline, CDR1 is GTSNPN and CDR2 is SVGIG (reference sequence). Trimming took off 3 bases at V and 1 base at J, with 9 bases between the two ends. There are 13 residues in the CDR3. The CDR3 here is CAWRMDRNTEAFF. CDR3 sequence (DNA): TGTGCCTGGAGAATGGACAGGAACACTGAAGCTTTCTTT.

The J gene is TRBJ2-4, the V gene TRBV30; D is possibly TRBD2 (5 bases). The V end was cut by 0 bases, the J end by 7 bases, with 13 bases between. Germline lookup yields CDR1 GTSNPN and CDR2 SVGIG (reference sequence). The CDR3 runs to 14 residues. The chain's CDR3 is CAWSVLGEANIQYF. The CDR3 DNA is TGTGCCTGGAGTGTACTAGGTGAGGCGAACATTCAGTACTTC.

The chain employs TRBV6-1 and TRBJ1-5, with D tentatively TRBD1 (5 bases). This CDR3 is built from 15 residues. The germline V gene has CDR1 MNHNS and CDR2 SASEGT. V was pared by 2 bases and J by 4 bases, with 12 bases between. CDR3 coding DNA: TGTGCCAGCAGTGAAAGGGGAGGTTGGAATCAGCCCCAGCATTTT. This sequence encodes CASSERGGWNQPQHF.

This clone was observed a handful of times. The chain carries TRBV5-4 and TRBJ2-7, with 13 bases that match TRBD2. The CDR3 extends over 17 amino acids. V gave up 0 bases and J gave up 2 bases; unmatched junction bases: 5. The germline gives CDR1 SGHNT, CDR2 YYREEE (reference sequence). As DNA, the CDR3 is TGTGCCAGCAGCTTGGCCTCGGGACTAGCGGGACCCTACGAGCAGTACTTC. Translated, it gives CASSLASGLAGPYEQYF.

The J gene is TRBJ1-5, the V gene TRBV6-6; D not certain. Trimming took off 5 bases at V and 9 bases at J, with 11 bases between the two ends. This CDR3 contains 12 residues. CDR1 MNHNY and CDR2 SVGAGI come from the germline V gene (reference sequence). DNA of the CDR3: TGTGCCAGCAGTCATGACTGGCGGCCCCAGCATTTT. As protein: CASSHDWRPQHF.

The CDR3 region has the DNA TGTGCCAGCAGTTGGCGACACCGGAATGAAAAACTGTTTTTT. Translating it yields CASSWRHRNEKLFF. The rearrangement uses TRBV27 and TRBJ1-4; D not certain. V lost 4 bases and J 5 bases, leaving 11 bases between the germline ends. The CDR3 runs 14 residues. From germline, CDR1 is MNHEY and CDR2 SMNVEV (reference sequence).

The chain is built from TRBV2 and TRBJ2-3; 11 bases align to TRBD2. The CDR3 is 14 amino acids. V shed 3 bases, J shed 14 bases, and the junction held 10 bases outside the gene matches. CDR1 is SNHLY and CDR2 is FYNNEI in the germline V gene. The CDR3 DNA reads as TGTGCCAGCAGTGACCTGACTAGCGGGGTCGGGCTGTATTTT. Protein product: CASSDLTSGVGLYF.

This clone was picked up one time. The genes are TRBV19 and TRBJ1-5; D is possibly TRBD1 (6 bases). V lost 5 bases to trimming and J lost 2 bases, with 19 bases between them. Germline V gives CDR1 LNHDA, CDR2 SQIVND (reference sequence). CDR3 length: 17 amino acids. The CDR3 nucleotides are TGTGCCAGTAGTGCCCCAGGGGCCGGATGGGGCAATCAGCCCCAGCATTTT. This sequence encodes CASSAPGAGWGNQPQHF.

Concerning this clone itself: One end of the junction does not line up with germline, which may come from a read error. The rearrangement uses TRBV7-9 and TRBJ2-7; no definite D call. The germline V gene encodes CDR1 SEHNR and CDR2 FQNEAQ (reference sequence). The CDR3 loop spans 12 amino acids. CDR3 region: CSSSFDADEQYF. As DNA, the CDR3 is TGTTCCAGCAGCTTTGATGCGGACGAGCAGTACTTC. The full variable domain, with the rest looked up from reference TRBV7-9 and TRBJ2-7, is DTGVSQNPRHKITKRGQNVTFRCDPISEHNRLYWYRQTLGQGPEFLTYFQNEAQLEKSRLLSDRFSAERPKGSFSTLEIQRTEQGDSAMYLCSSSFDADEQYFGPGTRLTVT.

This clone is judged medium-sized. This rearrangement joins TRBV27 to TRBJ2-1; 8 bases align to TRBD2. Germline lookup yields CDR1 MNHEY and CDR2 SMNVEV (reference sequence). The CDR3 length is 15 residues. V dropped 7 bases and J dropped 3; count of bases not matched to a gene: 8. CDR3 nucleotide sequence: TGTGCCAGCACCCAACTAGCGGTAGGCTACAATGAGCAGTTCTTC. The encoded protein is CASTQLAVGYNEQFF.

The V call is TRBV7-9, the J call TRBJ1-4, with TRBD1 identical over 8 bases. The CDR3 extends over 15 amino acids. With 5 bases clipped from V and 8 bases from J, the junction kept 10 bases outside the gene matches. Germline-derived CDR1 and CDR2 are SEHNR and FQNEAQ (reference sequence). The CDR3 reads CASSPGQGGEEKLFF. CDR3 bases: TGTGCCAGCAGCCCTGGACAGGGCGGTGAGGAAAAACTGTTTTTT.

Only one count was recorded for this clone. Other DNA sequences within the sample encode an identical CDR3. This chain links TRBV29-1 with TRBJ2-1; 8 bases line up with TRBD1. The CDR3 contains 14 residues. Germline CDR1 reads SQVTM; CDR2 reads ANQGSEA. J gave up 6 bases and V 3 bases, and 7 bases lay outside the gene matches. The CDR3 DNA follows: TGCAGCGTTGACGTACAGGGGGTTCCCAATGAGCAGTTCTTC. Its translation is CSVDVQGVPNEQFF.

This CDR3 reads CASSDQGRGTEAFF. For the CDR3, the DNA is TGTGCCAGCTCCGACCAGGGGAGAGGGACTGAAGCTTTCTTT. The chain links TRBV18 to TRBJ1-1; D perhaps matches TRBD1 (6 bases). There are 14 residues in the CDR3. From germline, CDR1 is KGHSH and CDR2 LQKENI. Trimming took 6 bases from V and 5 from J, leaving 16 bases between them. Looking up the rest from reference TRBV18 and TRBJ1-1 gives the full variable domain: NAGVMQNPRHLVRRRGQEARLRCSPMKGHSHVYWYRQLPEEGLKFMVYLQKENIIDESGMPKERFSAEFPKEGPSILRIQQVVRGDSAAYFCASSDQGRGTEAFFGQGTRLTVV.

The chain has TRBV6-1 and TRBJ2-3; 7 nucleotides line up with TRBD1. Unmatched junction bases numbered 9, after V lost 6 bases and J lost 3 bases. Germline CDR1 MNHNS, CDR2 SASEGT. CDR3 length: 15 amino acids. CDR3 DNA sequence: TGTGCCAGCAGGAGAGGACAGGTAGGGACAGATACGCAGTATTTT. Amino acids: CASRRGQVGTDTQYF.

About this clone: A junction boundary mismatches the germline segment, possibly from a read error. Other DNA sequences in this specimen translate into the identical CDR3. The chain uses TRBV6-6 and TRBJ1-1; 7 positions agree with TRBD1. Germline V CDR1 and CDR2: MNHNY, SVGAGI (reference sequence). The CDR3 is 13 residues long. The chain's CDR3 is CASRTDRDTEAFF. The DNA of the CDR3 is TGTGCCAGCAGAACAGACAGGGACACTGAAGCCTTCTTT.

This chain connects TRBV5-1 to TRBJ2-1; tentative D call: TRBD2 (5 bases). V lost 2 bases, J lost 4 bases, and 7 bases lay in between. The CDR3 is 13 residues long. CDR1 and CDR2 from the germline V gene are SGHRS and YFSETQ. Written as DNA, the CDR3 is TGCGCCAGCAGCTTACTAGGGTACAATGAGCAGTTCTTC. Its translation is CASSLLGYNEQFF. The complete variable domain, with remaining parts taken from reference TRBV5-1 and TRBJ2-1, reads KAGVTQTPRYLIKTRGQQVTLSCSPISGHRSVSWYQQTPGQGLQFLFEYFSETQRNKGNFPGRFSGRQFSNSRSEMNVSTLELGDSALYLCASSLLGYNEQFFGPGTRLTVL.

This clone was counted a single time. The J gene is TRBJ2-7, the V gene TRBV29-1; 7 bases align to TRBD2. Trimming removed 7 bases from V and 2 bases from J; junction bases left unmatched: 8. CDR3 length: 13 amino acids. Germline assignment: CDR1 SQVTM and CDR2 ANQGSEA. The CDR3 here is CSAQGRGTYEQYF. CDR3 coding DNA: TGCAGCGCTCAAGGGCGGGGGACCTACGAGCAGTACTTC.

This chain links TRBV6-1 with TRBJ1-2, with no clear D. Trimming stripped 6 bases from V and 2 bases from J, with 10 bases between. In germline, CDR1 is MNHNS, CDR2 SASEGT. The CDR3 spans 13 residues. DNA of the CDR3: TGTGCCAGCAGACCCAGGCAGAACTATGGCTACACCTTC. It encodes CASRPRQNYGYTF.